A selection of T cell receptor beta chains follows, all from one sample in a study of radiation and T cells in renal cell carcinoma. Assay: immunoSEQ multiplex PCR; the TCRdb copy retains only in-frame clones and omits some. The sample consists of 15,000 to 20,000 clones, approximately 56% of them appearing once. The specimen comprised tumor tissue, sampled from a patient whose treatment was nephrectomy without radiotherapy. The receptor source for this set is a man in his forties with renal cell carcinoma. Both conserved end residues are part of each CDR3. The order of the fields is V gene, J gene, CDR3 protein.

v_call: TRBV5-4; j_call: TRBJ2-3; cdr3_aa: CASSFGQNTDTQYF
v_call: TRBV7-2; j_call: TRBJ1-2; cdr3_aa: CASSFGLGSNYGYTF
v_call: TRBV4-2; j_call: TRBJ2-1; cdr3_aa: CASSQDGTGNEQFF
v_call: TRBV25-1; j_call: TRBJ1-1; cdr3_aa: CASSDVGGDTEAFF
v_call: TRBV29-1; j_call: TRBJ1-1; cdr3_aa: CSVDGGGMNTEAFF
v_call: TRBV19; j_call: TRBJ2-1; cdr3_aa: CASSIGGNNEQFF
v_call: TRBV19; j_call: TRBJ1-4; cdr3_aa: CASSIDLRDKKLFF
v_call: TRBV6-1; j_call: TRBJ1-1; cdr3_aa: CASSEGGPRDRNTEAFF
v_call: TRBV18; j_call: TRBJ1-1; cdr3_aa: CASSPGQENTEAFF
v_call: TRBV27; j_call: TRBJ2-7; cdr3_aa: CASSLLGSSNLRLYF
v_call: TRBV19; j_call: TRBJ1-1; cdr3_aa: CAIQRGPTEAFF
v_call: TRBV7-9; j_call: TRBJ2-3; cdr3_aa: CASSSTGVPDTQYF
v_call: TRBV30; j_call: TRBJ2-1; cdr3_aa: CAWSVLKTNNEQFF
v_call: TRBV9; j_call: TRBJ2-5; cdr3_aa: CASSVHSGQTKETQYF
v_call: TRBV2; j_call: TRBJ2-7; cdr3_aa: CASSDREQYF
v_call: TRBV19; j_call: TRBJ1-2; cdr3_aa: CASSPRFLIGGYTF
v_call: TRBV19; j_call: TRBJ1-5; cdr3_aa: CASSIGTGGFSNQPQHF
v_call: TRBV4-3; j_call: TRBJ1-4; cdr3_aa: CASSPSGTGGSDEKLFF
v_call: TRBV5-1; j_call: TRBJ1-6; cdr3_aa: CASSLYAIGTGGDSPLHF
v_call: TRBV6-1; j_call: TRBJ2-7; cdr3_aa: CASSPRDRGNEQYF
v_call: TRBV5-8; j_call: TRBJ1-5; cdr3_aa: CASSFGGSNQPQHF
v_call: TRBV9; j_call: TRBJ1-1; cdr3_aa: CASSRDATGDTEAFF
v_call: TRBV9; j_call: TRBJ1-2; cdr3_aa: CASSPRDTPNYGYTF
v_call: TRBV10-2; j_call: TRBJ1-5; cdr3_aa: CASSETGQPQHF
v_call: TRBV28; j_call: TRBJ2-1; cdr3_aa: CASQRPGTKDNEQFF
v_call: TRBV5-5; j_call: TRBJ2-1; cdr3_aa: CASRRGASYNEQFF
v_call: TRBV7-2; j_call: TRBJ1-2; cdr3_aa: CASSLAGAYGYTF
v_call: TRBV27; j_call: TRBJ1-1; cdr3_aa: CASSLSGPPDTEAFF
v_call: TRBV5-6; j_call: TRBJ2-3; cdr3_aa: CASSLTGRLSTDTQYF
v_call: TRBV9; j_call: TRBJ1-2; cdr3_aa: CASSVNSGTVVSSGYTF
v_call: TRBV6-5; j_call: TRBJ1-1; cdr3_aa: CASRPLEDTEAFF
v_call: TRBV18; j_call: TRBJ1-1; cdr3_aa: CASSPPGQRNTEAFF
v_call: TRBV30; j_call: TRBJ1-2; cdr3_aa: CAWSDRQGWNYGYTF
v_call: TRBV6-7; j_call: TRBJ1-1; cdr3_aa: CASSYPGRPNTEAFF
v_call: TRBV6-1; j_call: TRBJ2-3; cdr3_aa: CASSENPGQGTDTQYF
v_call: TRBV4-2; j_call: TRBJ2-1; cdr3_aa: CASSQDVGGYNEQFF
v_call: TRBV5-6; j_call: TRBJ1-2; cdr3_aa: CASSPGTGANYGYTF
v_call: TRBV5-6; j_call: TRBJ1-3; cdr3_aa: CASSSWTRTLSGNTIYF
v_call: TRBV27; j_call: TRBJ2-5; cdr3_aa: CASSQGTAKTQYF
v_call: TRBV19; j_call: TRBJ2-2; cdr3_aa: CASSPEGLTGELFF
v_call: TRBV9; j_call: TRBJ2-7; cdr3_aa: CASGRDSYEQYF
v_call: TRBV11-3; j_call: TRBJ2-7; cdr3_aa: CASSLGTGTYEQYF